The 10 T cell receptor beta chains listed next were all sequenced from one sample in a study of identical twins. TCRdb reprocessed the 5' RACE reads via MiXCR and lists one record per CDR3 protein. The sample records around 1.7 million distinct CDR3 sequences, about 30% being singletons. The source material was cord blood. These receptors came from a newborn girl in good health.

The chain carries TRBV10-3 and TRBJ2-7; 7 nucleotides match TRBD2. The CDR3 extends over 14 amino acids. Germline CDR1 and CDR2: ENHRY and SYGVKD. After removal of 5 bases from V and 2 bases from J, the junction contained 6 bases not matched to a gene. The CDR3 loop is CAISRGLLAYEQYF. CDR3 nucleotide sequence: TGTGCCATCAGTCGGGGACTACTAGCCTACGAGCAGTACTTC.

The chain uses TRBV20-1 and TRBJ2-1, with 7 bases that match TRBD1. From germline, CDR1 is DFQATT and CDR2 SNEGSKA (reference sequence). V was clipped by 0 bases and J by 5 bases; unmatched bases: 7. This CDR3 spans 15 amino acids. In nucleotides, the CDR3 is TGCAGTGCTAGAGAAAGGACAGGTATAGACAATGAGCAGTTCTTC. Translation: CSARERTGIDNEQFF.

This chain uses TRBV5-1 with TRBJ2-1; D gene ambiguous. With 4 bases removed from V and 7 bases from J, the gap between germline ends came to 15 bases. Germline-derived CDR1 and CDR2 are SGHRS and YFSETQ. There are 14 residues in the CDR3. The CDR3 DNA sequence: TGCGCCAGCAGCCCAGGAATCCATATGAATGAGCAGTTCTTC. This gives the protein CASSPGIHMNEQFF. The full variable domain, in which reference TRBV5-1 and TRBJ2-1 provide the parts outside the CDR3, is KAGVTQTPRYLIKTRGQQVTLSCSPISGHRSVSWYQQTPGQGLQFLFEYFSETQRNKGNFPGRFSGRQFSNSRSEMNVSTLELGDSALYLCASSPGIHMNEQFFGPGTRLTVL.

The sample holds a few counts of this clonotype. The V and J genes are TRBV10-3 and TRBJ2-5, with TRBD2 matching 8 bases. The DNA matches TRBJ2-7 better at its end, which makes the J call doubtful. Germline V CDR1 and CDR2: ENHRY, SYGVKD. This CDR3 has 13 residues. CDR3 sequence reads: CAISPGTSSEQYF. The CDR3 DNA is TGTGCCATCAGCCCCGGGACTAGTTCCGAGCAGTACTTC.

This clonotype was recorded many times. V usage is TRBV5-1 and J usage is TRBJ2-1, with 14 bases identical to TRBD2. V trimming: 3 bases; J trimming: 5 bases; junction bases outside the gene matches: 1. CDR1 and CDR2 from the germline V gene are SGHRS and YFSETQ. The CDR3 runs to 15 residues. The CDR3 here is CASSWGLAGDNEQFF. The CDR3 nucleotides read TGCGCCAGCAGCTGGGGACTAGCGGGAGACAATGAGCAGTTCTTC.

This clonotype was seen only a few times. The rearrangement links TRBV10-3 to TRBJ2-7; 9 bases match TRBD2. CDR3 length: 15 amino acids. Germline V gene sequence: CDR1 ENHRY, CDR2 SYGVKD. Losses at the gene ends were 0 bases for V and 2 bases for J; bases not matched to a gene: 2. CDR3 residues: CAISESSGSPYEQYF. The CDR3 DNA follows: TGTGCCATCAGTGAGTCTAGCGGGAGTCCCTACGAGCAGTACTTC.

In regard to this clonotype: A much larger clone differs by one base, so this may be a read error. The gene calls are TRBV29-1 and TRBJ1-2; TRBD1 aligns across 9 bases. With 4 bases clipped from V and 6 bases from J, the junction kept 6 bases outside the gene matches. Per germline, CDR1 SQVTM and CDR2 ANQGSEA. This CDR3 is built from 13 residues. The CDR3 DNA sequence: TGCAGCGTTGTAGGACAGGGGTACCATGGCTACACCTTC. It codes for CSVVGQGYHGYTF.

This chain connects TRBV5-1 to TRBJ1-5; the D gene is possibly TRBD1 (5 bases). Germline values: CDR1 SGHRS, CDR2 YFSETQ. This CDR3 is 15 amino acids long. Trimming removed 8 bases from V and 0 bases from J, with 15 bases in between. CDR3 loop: CASAREDSSNQPQHF. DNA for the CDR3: TGCGCCAGTGCCAGGGAAGATTCTAGCAATCAGCCCCAGCATTTT. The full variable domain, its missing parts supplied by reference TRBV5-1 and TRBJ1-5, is KAGVTQTPRYLIKTRGQQVTLSCSPISGHRSVSWYQQTPGQGLQFLFEYFSETQRNKGNFPGRFSGRQFSNSRSEMNVSTLELGDSALYLCASAREDSSNQPQHFGDGTRLSIL.

Written as DNA, the CDR3 is TGCGCCAGCAGCCGCGGGGCAGGGGGCCGGGATTCACCCCTCCACTTT. Translated: CASSRGAGGRDSPLHF. The chain has TRBV4-1 and TRBJ1-6, with 8 bases aligning to TRBD1. CDR1 is MGHRA, CDR2 YSYEKL, per germline. Trimming removed 4 bases from V and 8 bases from J; junction bases left unmatched: 10. The CDR3 runs to 16 residues.

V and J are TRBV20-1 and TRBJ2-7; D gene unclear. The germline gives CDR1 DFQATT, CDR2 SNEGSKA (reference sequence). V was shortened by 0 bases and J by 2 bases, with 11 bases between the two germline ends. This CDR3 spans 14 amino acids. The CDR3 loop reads CSARDSASPYEQYF. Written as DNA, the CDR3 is TGCAGTGCTAGAGATTCCGCCAGTCCCTACGAGCAGTACTTC.